The 17 T cell receptor beta chains below all came from one sample that was sequenced in a study of blood T cell repertoires in COVID-19. The data were produced by immunoSEQ multiplex PCR, yet TCRdb's version contains in-frame clones alone and is incomplete. The sample carries around 400,000 clones, roughly nine tenths recorded once. Sample: PBMCs or T cells enriched from blood (not recorded which). These receptors all stem from a woman aged 40 to 50 who had been exposed to COVID-19.

This clone was seen once. The chain carries TRBV7-9 and TRBJ2-3; 8 positions match TRBD2. This CDR3 is built from 15 residues. CDR1 and CDR2 (germline): SEHNR, FQNEAQ (reference sequence). V was pared by 5 bases and J by 0 bases, with 4 bases of the junction left unmatched. The CDR3 DNA reads as TGTGCCAGCAGCGGTCAGCGGGAGAGCACAGATACGCAGTATTTT. Translation: CASSGQRESTDTQYF.

The chain uses TRBV27 and TRBJ2-1, with a tentative D call TRBD2 (5 bases). Germline V gene data show CDR1 as MNHEY and CDR2 as SMNVEV (reference sequence). The V and J ends lost 3 bases and 8 bases respectively, with 8 bases between them. The CDR3 totals 12 residues. CDR3 in amino acids: CASSFSRDEQFF. DNA for the CDR3: TGTGCCAGCAGTTTTTCGCGGGATGAGCAGTTCTTC.

A few counts support this clone. This sequence joins TRBV6-6 and TRBJ1-4; D might be TRBD1 (6 bases). CDR1 is MNHNY and CDR2 is SVGAGI in the germline V gene (reference sequence). There are 14 residues in the CDR3. V dropped 5 bases and J dropped 8 bases, with 15 bases sitting between them. CDR3 bases: TGTGCCAGCAGTCGATCAGGGGCCGGCGAAAAACTGTTTTTT. This codes for CASSRSGAGEKLFF.

This chain uses TRBV4-3 with TRBJ2-7, with TRBD2 matching over 8 bases. Germline CDR1 and CDR2: LGHNA and YSLEER. Trimming removed 0 bases from V and 0 bases from J; junction bases left unmatched: 10. This CDR3 comprises 18 residues. The CDR3 loop reads CASSQDRVGAGASYEQYF. The CDR3 coding sequence is TGCGCCAGCAGCCAAGATAGGGTAGGAGCGGGGGCCTCCTACGAGCAGTACTTC.

The chain joins TRBV5-4 to TRBJ1-2, with D possibly TRBD1 on 6 matching bases. Trimming pared 3 bases from V and 7 bases from J, leaving 19 bases between. CDR1 and CDR2 from the germline V gene are SGHNT and YYREEE (reference sequence). The CDR3 sequence is 15 residues long. The chain's CDR3 is CASSWDSQGSSGYTF. Written as DNA, the CDR3 is TGTGCCAGCAGCTGGGATTCACAGGGATCTTCTGGCTACACCTTC.

This chain links TRBV18 with TRBJ1-6, with 7 positions matching TRBD1. The V gene's germline CDR1 is KGHSH and CDR2 LQKENI. V lost 5 bases to trimming and J lost 8 bases; unmatched junction nucleotides: 6. This CDR3 comprises 14 residues. The CDR3 sequence is CASSSGQTYSPLHF. In DNA form, the CDR3 reads TGTGCCAGCTCATCGGGACAGACCTATTCACCCCTCCACTTT.

The chain links TRBV5-1 to TRBJ2-3; TRBD2 aligns across 7 bases. Germline V CDR1 and CDR2: SGHRS, YFSETQ. V trimming: 9 bases; J trimming: 0 bases; junction bases outside the gene matches: 7. The CDR3 has 14 amino acids. CDR3 sequence: CATKRGPSTDTQYF. CDR3 in DNA: TGCGCCACAAAGCGGGGTCCTAGCACAGATACGCAGTATTTT.

The chain combines TRBV27 with TRBJ1-1; 10 positions agree with TRBD1. V lost 2 bases and J lost 2; bases outside the gene matches: 5. Germline lookup yields CDR1 MNHEY and CDR2 SMNVEV (reference sequence). This CDR3 has 16 amino acids. CDR3: CASSLAGTGENTEAFF. As DNA, the CDR3 is TGTGCCAGCAGTTTAGCCGGGACAGGGGAAAACACTGAAGCTTTCTTT.

This rearrangement joins TRBV19 to TRBJ1-2; D is ambiguous. Trimming removed 3 bases at V and 11 bases at J, with 16 bases between. Germline values: CDR1 LNHDA, CDR2 SQIVND (reference sequence). The length of the CDR3 is 13 residues. The CDR3 loop is CASSINGEGKYTF. The CDR3, as DNA: TGTGCCAGTAGTATTAACGGTGAGGGAAAGTACACCTTC.

This sequence joins TRBV6-5 and TRBJ2-3, with D possibly TRBD1 on 5 matching bases. CDR3 length: 15 residues. V lost 0 bases to trimming and J lost 0 bases, with 7 bases between them. Germline V gene lookup returns CDR1 MNHEY and CDR2 SVGAGI. The CDR3 coding sequence is TGTGCCAGCAGTTACTCGCCAGGGAGCACAGATACGCAGTATTTT. It codes for CASSYSPGSTDTQYF.

The DNA for the CDR3 is TGTGCCAGCAGTTGGGAGGGGAACACTGAAGCTTTCTTT. It encodes CASSWEGNTEAFF. This sequence joins TRBV12-3 or TRBV12-4 and TRBJ1-1; D call uncertain. There are 13 residues in the CDR3. V was trimmed by 4 bases and J by 1 base, leaving 7 bases between them.

The chain uses TRBV13 and TRBJ2-1; tentatively, D is TRBD1 (5 bases). The length of the CDR3 is 15 residues. Per the germline V gene, CDR1 is PRHDT and CDR2 is FYEKMQ (reference sequence). The germline V and J ends were trimmed by 4 bases and 0 bases, with 10 bases remaining between them. The CDR3 region is CASSSSTVSYNEQFF. The DNA for the CDR3 is TGTGCCAGCAGCTCCTCGACAGTCTCCTACAATGAGCAGTTCTTC.

The V gene is TRBV7-3, the J gene TRBJ2-1, with TRBD1 as a possible D gene (5 bases). CDR3 length: 17 amino acids. Trimming cost V 2 bases and J 0 bases, with 14 bases left between them. The germline V gene has CDR1 SGHTA and CDR2 FQGTGA. The CDR3 region is CASSLFPPGYSYNEQFF. In nucleotides, the CDR3 is TGTGCCAGCAGCTTATTCCCGCCAGGGTACTCCTACAATGAGCAGTTCTTC.

This clone has just one count. The rearrangement uses TRBV7-2 and TRBJ1-3; 7 nucleotides line up with TRBD1. Unmatched junction bases numbered 15, after V lost 5 bases and J lost 2 bases. Per the germline V gene, CDR1 is SGHTA and CDR2 is FQGNSA. This CDR3 contains 18 residues. The CDR3 coding sequence is TGTGCCAGCAGCATCCAGGTTGGGTCAGGGGGAGCTGGAAACACCATATATTTT. Protein: CASSIQVGSGGAGNTIYF.

This rearrangement joins TRBV6-2 or TRBV6-3 to TRBJ2-7, with D maybe TRBD2 (5 bases). Deletions cut 6 bases from V and 3 bases from J, with 9 bases between. CDR1 is MNHEY and CDR2 is SVGEGT in the germline V gene. This CDR3 is built from 12 residues. The CDR3 DNA reads as TGTGCCAGCAGCCTTACTAGCTACGAGCAGTACTTC. This sequence encodes CASSLTSYEQYF.

The chain links TRBV29-1 to TRBJ1-1, with D possibly matching TRBD1 (6 bases). The CDR3 loop spans 12 amino acids. V lost 5 bases, J lost 5 bases, and 12 bases lay in between. Germline V gene data show CDR1 as SQVTM and CDR2 as ANQGSEA. The CDR3 sequence: CSVSDRRTEAFF. The CDR3 DNA reads TGCAGCGTTTCCGACAGGAGGACTGAAGCTTTCTTT.

The V call is TRBV19, the J call TRBJ2-7; TRBD1 matches at 11 bases. V was clipped by 3 bases and J by 3 bases; unmatched bases: 4. The CDR3 has 15 amino acids. CDR1 LNHDA and CDR2 SQIVND come from the germline V gene (reference sequence). The CDR3 region is CASSMAGTGGYEQYF. The CDR3 DNA reads TGTGCCAGTAGTATGGCCGGGACAGGGGGCTACGAGCAGTACTTC.